A single sample gave rise to the 9 T cell receptor beta chains below, sequenced in a study of identical twins. TCRdb reanalysed the 5' RACE reads using MiXCR and keeps one entry per CDR3 protein. This sample yields about 190,000 distinct CDR3 sequences, of which about 15% are seen a single time; 40% to 45% belongs to the top ten. This same sample was also taken into another study, of T cells expressing NK-cell markers.

Material for sequencing was CD8+ T cells sorted from blood. Receptors originate from a woman in her late teens or twenties in good health.

The chain has TRBV5-4 and TRBJ2-7; the match to TRBD2 covers 11 bases. With 0 bases clipped from V and 5 bases from J, the junction kept 7 bases outside the gene matches. The CDR3 is made up of 16 amino acids. Germline CDR1 reads SGHNT; CDR2 reads YYREEE (reference sequence). CDR3 nucleotides: TGTGCCAGCAGCTTGGCTCCCGGTAGCGGGAGGGACGAGCAGTACTTC. Translation: CASSLAPGSGRDEQYF.

This clonotype was counted a few times. This chain connects TRBV12-3 or TRBV12-4 to TRBJ2-2, with unresolved D. Trimming removed 3 bases at V and 4 bases at J, with 9 bases between. CDR3 size: 14 residues. Here the CDR3 reads CASSFAGPTGELFF. The CDR3 coding sequence is TGTGCCAGCAGTTTCGCTGGCCCCACCGGGGAGCTGTTTTTT.

The rearrangement uses TRBV28 and TRBJ2-3; D call uncertain. V was trimmed by 4 bases and J by 4 bases, leaving 6 bases between them. Per germline, CDR1 MDHEN and CDR2 SYDVKM. This CDR3 region has 12 residues. The CDR3 spells CASSYPSDTQYF. CDR3 sequence (DNA): TGTGCCAGCAGTTATCCTTCAGATACGCAGTATTTT.

The CDR3 sequence is CASSSTRPGFGDEQYF. For the CDR3, the DNA is TGTGCCAGCAGCAGCACCCGACCCGGGTTTGGCGACGAGCAGTACTTC. The gene calls are TRBV7-9 and TRBJ2-7; D remains ambiguous. Looked up from germline, CDR1 is SEHNR and CDR2 is FQNEAQ (reference sequence). This CDR3 spans 16 amino acids. Between the trimmed V and J ends, which lost 5 bases and 5 bases, there was a span of 22 bases.

This clonotype was observed a few times. This chain links TRBV20-1 with TRBJ1-1; D not resolved. V lost 5 bases and J lost 1, with 11 bases in between. The CDR3 has 13 residues. Germline V gene lookup returns CDR1 DFQATT and CDR2 SNEGSKA (reference sequence). As DNA, the CDR3 is TGCAGTGCTGGAGGAGTTACGAACACTGAAGCTTTCTTT. It yields the protein CSAGGVTNTEAFF.

The sample holds a few counts of this clonotype. The chain combines TRBV7-8 with TRBJ2-5, with 7 bases lining up with TRBD2. V gave up 6 bases and J gave up 5 bases; unmatched junction bases: 15. The germline gives CDR1 SGHVS, CDR2 FQNEAQ. The CDR3 is 16 residues long. CDR3 sequence reads: CASRPPVGEGVETQYF. In nucleotides, the CDR3 is TGTGCCAGCAGGCCTCCCGTTGGGGAGGGCGTGGAGACCCAGTACTTC.

This clonotype was detected only a few times. V gene TRBV11-2 combines with J gene TRBJ2-1, with D tentatively TRBD2 (5 bases). CDR1 is SGHAT and CDR2 is FQNNGV in the germline V gene. The CDR3 runs to 18 residues. Trimming left V 3 bases short and J 8 bases short, with 26 bases between. In nucleotides, the CDR3 is TGTGCCAGCAGCTTCCCCCGGCGTAGCGAAAACTTTATGTATGAGCAGTTCTTC. Amino acid sequence: CASSFPRRSENFMYEQFF.

J is TRBJ2-1 and V is TRBV20-1; 8 bases are shared with TRBD2. Germline V CDR1 and CDR2: DFQATT, SNEGSKA (reference sequence). Trimming took 3 bases from V and 10 from J; bases not matched to a gene: 8. This CDR3 spans 13 amino acids. The CDR3 here is CSASQRESWEQFF. As DNA, the CDR3 is TGCAGTGCTAGTCAGCGGGAGTCGTGGGAGCAGTTCTTC.

V is TRBV7-9 and J is TRBJ2-1, with D perhaps matching TRBD1 or TRBD2 (5 bases each). The CDR3 loop spans 15 amino acids. Germline V gene lookup returns CDR1 SEHNR and CDR2 FQNEAQ (reference sequence). V was cut by 5 bases and J by 9 bases, with 20 bases left in between. CDR3 amino acids: CASSPPGRPESEQFF. CDR3 bases: TGTGCCAGCAGCCCCCCGGGACGTCCAGAAAGTGAGCAGTTCTTC.